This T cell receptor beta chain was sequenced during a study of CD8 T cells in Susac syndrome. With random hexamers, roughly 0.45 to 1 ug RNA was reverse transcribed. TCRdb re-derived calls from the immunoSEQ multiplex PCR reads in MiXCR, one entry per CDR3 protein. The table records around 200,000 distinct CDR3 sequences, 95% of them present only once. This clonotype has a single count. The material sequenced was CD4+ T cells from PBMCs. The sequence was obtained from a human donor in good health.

The CDR3 DNA reads TGTGCCACAGCGGACGGAAAGAACGATGGCTACACCTTC. Translated: CATADGKNDGYTF. The chain couples TRBV3-1 to TRBJ1-2; D gene uncertain. Trimming removed 10 bases from V and 6 bases from J, with 18 bases in between. The V gene's germline CDR1 is LGHDT and CDR2 YNNKEL (reference sequence). This CDR3 spans 13 amino acids.